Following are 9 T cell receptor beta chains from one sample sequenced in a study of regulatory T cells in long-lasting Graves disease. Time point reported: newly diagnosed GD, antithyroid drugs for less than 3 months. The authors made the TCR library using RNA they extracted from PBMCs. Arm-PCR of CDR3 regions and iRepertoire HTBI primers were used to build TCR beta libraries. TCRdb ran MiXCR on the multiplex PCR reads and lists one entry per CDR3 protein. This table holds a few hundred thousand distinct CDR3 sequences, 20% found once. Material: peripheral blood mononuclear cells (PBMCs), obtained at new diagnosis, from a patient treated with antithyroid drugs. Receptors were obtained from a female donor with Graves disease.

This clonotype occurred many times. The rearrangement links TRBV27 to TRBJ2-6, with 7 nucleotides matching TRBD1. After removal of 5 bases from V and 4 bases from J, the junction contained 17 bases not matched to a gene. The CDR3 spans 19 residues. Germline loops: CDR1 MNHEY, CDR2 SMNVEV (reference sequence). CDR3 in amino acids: CASSPILGQRARGANVLTF. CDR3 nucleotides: TGTGCCAGCAGTCCTATTTTGGGACAGAGAGCTAGAGGGGCCAACGTCCTGACTTTC.

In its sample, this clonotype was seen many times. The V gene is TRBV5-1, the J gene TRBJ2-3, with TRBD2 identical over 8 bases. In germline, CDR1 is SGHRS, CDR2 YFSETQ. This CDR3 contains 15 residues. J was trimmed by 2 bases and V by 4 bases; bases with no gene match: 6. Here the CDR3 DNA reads TGCGCCAGCAGCCCAAGAGGACTAGCCACAGATACGCAGTATTTT. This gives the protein CASSPRGLATDTQYF.

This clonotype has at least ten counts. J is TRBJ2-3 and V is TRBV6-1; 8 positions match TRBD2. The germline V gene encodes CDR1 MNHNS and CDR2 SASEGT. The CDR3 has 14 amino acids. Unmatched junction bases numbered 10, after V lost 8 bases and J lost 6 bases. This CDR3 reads CASAVLADLDTQYF. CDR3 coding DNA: TGTGCCAGCGCGGTACTAGCGGACCTGGATACGCAGTATTTT.

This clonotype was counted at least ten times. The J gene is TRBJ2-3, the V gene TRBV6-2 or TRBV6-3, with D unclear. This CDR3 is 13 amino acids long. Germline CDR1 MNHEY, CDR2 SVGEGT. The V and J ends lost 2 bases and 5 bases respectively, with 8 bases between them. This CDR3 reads CASSYDGVDTQYF. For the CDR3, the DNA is TGTGCCAGCAGTTACGACGGTGTAGATACGCAGTATTTT.

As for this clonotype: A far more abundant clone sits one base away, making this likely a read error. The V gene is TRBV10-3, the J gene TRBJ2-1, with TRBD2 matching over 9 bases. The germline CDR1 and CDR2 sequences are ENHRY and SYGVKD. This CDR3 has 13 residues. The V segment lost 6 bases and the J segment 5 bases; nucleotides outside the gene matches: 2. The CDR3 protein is CAISRLADNEQFF. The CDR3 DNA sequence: TGTGCCATCAGCCGACTAGCGGACAATGAGCAGTTCTTC.

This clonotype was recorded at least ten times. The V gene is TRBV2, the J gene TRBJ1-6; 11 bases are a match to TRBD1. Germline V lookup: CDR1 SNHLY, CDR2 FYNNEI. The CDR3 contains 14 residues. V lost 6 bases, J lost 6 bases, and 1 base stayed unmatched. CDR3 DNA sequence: TGTGCCAGCAGGGGACAGGGGGGTAATTCACCCCTCCACTTT. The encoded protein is CASRGQGGNSPLHF.

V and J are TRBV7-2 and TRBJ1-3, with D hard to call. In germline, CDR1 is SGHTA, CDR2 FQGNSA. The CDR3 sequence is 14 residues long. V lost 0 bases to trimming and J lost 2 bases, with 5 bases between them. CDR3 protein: CASSLAGTGNTIYF. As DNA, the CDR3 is TGTGCCAGCAGCTTAGCCGGGACTGGAAACACCATATATTTT.

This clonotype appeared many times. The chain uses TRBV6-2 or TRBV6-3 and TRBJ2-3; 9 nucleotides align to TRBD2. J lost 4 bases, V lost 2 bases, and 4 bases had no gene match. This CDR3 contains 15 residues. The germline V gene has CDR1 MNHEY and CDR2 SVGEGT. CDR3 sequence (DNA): TGTGCCAGCAGTTACAGCGGGGGGACGTCAGATACGCAGTATTTT. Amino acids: CASSYSGGTSDTQYF.

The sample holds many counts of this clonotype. The CDR3 nucleotides read TGTGCCACCCACGCCCGTGTCGCGGGGGCGAAAGCTTTCTTT. It translates to CATHARVAGAKAFF. The rearrangement joins TRBV10-3 to TRBJ1-1, with D perhaps matching TRBD1 (6 bases). Germline values: CDR1 ENHRY, CDR2 SYGVKD. The CDR3 runs 14 residues. V gave up 10 bases and J gave up 9 bases, with 24 bases separating them.